These 24 T cell receptor beta chains share one sample of origin, sequenced in a study of blood T cell repertoires in COVID-19. This table comes from immunoSEQ multiplex PCR, and its TCRdb copy is limited to in-frame clones, with some not included. Here the sample spans approximately 300,000 clones, roughly 86% being singletons. Sequencing used PBMCs or T cells enriched from blood (not recorded which). These receptors came from a young woman who had recovered from COVID-19.

V usage is TRBV19 and J usage is TRBJ1-1; maybe TRBD1 (5 bases). Trimming pared 3 bases from V and 4 bases from J, leaving 9 bases between. Germline V lookup: CDR1 LNHDA, CDR2 SQIVND (reference sequence). The CDR3 is 13 residues long. The CDR3 here is CASSMGLLTEAFF. The CDR3 region has the DNA TGTGCCAGTAGTATGGGGCTGCTCACTGAAGCTTTCTTT.

The V gene is TRBV30, the J gene TRBJ1-3; D uncertain. Trimming took off 0 bases at V and 7 bases at J, with 10 bases between the two ends. Germline CDR1 GTSNPN, CDR2 SVGIG (reference sequence). This CDR3 spans 13 amino acids. CDR3 DNA: TGTGCCTGGAGTGTACTTGGGCGCAACACCATATATTTT. It codes for CAWSVLGRNTIYF.

The chain combines TRBV7-2 with TRBJ2-5; D is possibly TRBD1 (5 bases). Germline CDR1 is SGHTA and CDR2 is FQGNSA. Trimming pared 2 bases from V and 0 bases from J, leaving 7 bases between. The CDR3 runs 14 residues. In nucleotides, the CDR3 is TGTGCCAGCAGCTTAAACAGGTACCAAGAGACCCAGTACTTC. Its protein is CASSLNRYQETQYF.

The V and J genes are TRBV4-1 and TRBJ2-5, with 7 bases aligning to TRBD1. Trimming at V came to 1 base and at J to 0 bases, leaving 11 bases not matched to a gene. Germline CDR1 and CDR2: MGHRA and YSYEKL. The CDR3 is 18 amino acids. This CDR3 reads CASSQVPGGLRYQETQYF. The CDR3 DNA follows: TGCGCCAGCAGCCAAGTGCCAGGGGGTCTAAGATACCAAGAGACCCAGTACTTC.

V gene TRBV9 combines with J gene TRBJ2-3; 9 nucleotides line up with TRBD2. CDR3 length: 18 residues. CDR1 is SGDLS, CDR2 YYNGEE, per germline. J gave up 1 base and V 4 bases, and 13 bases lay outside the gene matches. In DNA, the CDR3 is TGTGCCAGCAGCTCAGGGGTTAGCGGGAGTTTTGGCACAGATACGCAGTATTTT. Translated, it gives CASSSGVSGSFGTDTQYF.

This chain joins TRBV14 and TRBJ2-1, with D possibly being TRBD2 (5 bases). Germline CDR1 reads SGHDN; CDR2 reads FVKESK. V was pared by 3 bases and J by 3 bases, with 18 bases between. The CDR3 is 17 residues long. The CDR3 region has the DNA TGTGCCAGCAGCCAGGAGGATCTGTATGGGTACTACAATGAGCAGTTCTTC. This translates into CASSQEDLYGYYNEQFF.

This clone has only one observation. The chain combines TRBV5-1 with TRBJ1-5, with 7 bases identical to TRBD1. Germline CDR1 and CDR2: SGHRS and YFSETQ. V lost 1 base, J lost 2 bases, and 3 bases stayed unmatched. The CDR3 totals 15 residues. The CDR3 DNA is TGCGCCAGCAGCTTGTCAACAGGGGGCAATCAGCCCCAGCATTTT. Protein sequence: CASSLSTGGNQPQHF.

The V call is TRBV6-5, the J call TRBJ2-5, with 9 bases that match TRBD1. Per germline, CDR1 MNHEY and CDR2 SVGAGI. This CDR3 comprises 14 residues. The V gene end was trimmed by 10 bases and the J gene end by 3 bases; junction bases not matched to a gene: 9. CDR3 DNA sequence: TGTGCCACCACAGGGGGCGGCCAAAAAGAGACCCAGTACTTC. It specifies CATTGGGQKETQYF.

The chain combines TRBV6-5 with TRBJ2-5; 10 bases match TRBD1. The trim removed 6 bases at V and 2 bases at J, leaving 6 bases unmatched. CDR1 and CDR2 (germline): MNHEY, SVGAGI. The CDR3 extends over 15 amino acids. The CDR3 here is CASSRGQGVQETQYF. CDR3 in DNA: TGTGCCAGCAGCCGCGGACAGGGGGTACAAGAGACCCAGTACTTC.

The chain links TRBV7-2 to TRBJ2-6, with 10 bases fitting TRBD1. From germline, CDR1 is SGHTA and CDR2 FQGNSA. Trimming took 2 bases from V and 0 from J; bases not matched to a gene: 4. The CDR3 spans 18 residues. The CDR3 nucleotides read TGTGCCAGCAGCTTAATGGGACAGGGGAACTCTGGGGCCAACGTCCTGACTTTC. Amino acid sequence: CASSLMGQGNSGANVLTF. Complete variable domain (other parts from reference TRBV7-2 and TRBJ2-6): GAGVSQSPSNKVTEKGKDVELRCDPISGHTALYWYRQSLGQGLEFLIYFQGNSAPDKSGLPSDRFSAERTGGSVSTLTIQRTQQEDSAVYLCASSLMGQGNSGANVLTFGAGSRLTVL.

The V gene is TRBV7-2, the J gene TRBJ1-5; 9 bases line up with TRBD1. CDR1 and CDR2 (germline): SGHTA, FQGNSA. The CDR3 spans 16 residues. The junction had 7 bases not matched to a gene; V was cut back by 5 bases and J by 2 bases. The CDR3 spells CASSPTRQGGNQPQHF. CDR3 coding DNA: TGTGCCAGCAGCCCAACACGACAGGGGGGCAATCAGCCCCAGCATTTT.

This clone was seen only once. V gene TRBV27 combines with J gene TRBJ2-7, with 8 bases matching TRBD1. Trimming cost V 6 bases and J 3 bases; bases outside gene matches: 4. CDR3 length: 13 amino acids. Germline V CDR1 and CDR2: MNHEY, SMNVEV (reference sequence). The CDR3 nucleotides read TGTGCCAGCAGCTCCAGGGGGCTCTACGAGCAGTACTTC. It specifies CASSSRGLYEQYF.

V and J are TRBV18 and TRBJ2-7, with D possibly matching TRBD2 (6 bases). CDR3 length: 14 amino acids. Per the germline V gene, CDR1 is KGHSH and CDR2 is LQKENI. The germline V and J ends were trimmed by 0 bases and 3 bases, with 9 bases remaining between them. The CDR3 DNA is TGTGCCAGCTCACCACCTGCGGGGATCTACGAGCAGTACTTC. Its translation: CASSPPAGIYEQYF.

This chain joins TRBV28 and TRBJ2-3; possibly TRBD2 for D (5 bases). Germline V gives CDR1 MDHEN, CDR2 SYDVKM. This CDR3 has 15 residues. V gave up 2 bases and J gave up 4 bases, with 13 bases separating them. CDR3 region: CASSLQRGPADTQYF. The DNA for the CDR3 is TGTGCCAGCAGTTTACAGCGCGGGCCCGCAGATACGCAGTATTTT.

The chain uses TRBV15 and TRBJ2-3, with TRBD2 identical over 9 bases. Germline CDR1 and CDR2: LNHNV and YYDKDF (reference sequence). The CDR3 spans 15 residues. The V gene end was trimmed by 5 bases and the J gene end by 3 bases; junction bases not matched to a gene: 6. CDR3 sequence (DNA): TGTGCCACCAGCTATAGCGGGAGCGGAACAGATACGCAGTATTTT. Its protein product is CATSYSGSGTDTQYF.

The table lists this clone with a count of one. This chain connects TRBV30 to TRBJ2-5, with D unclear. Deletions cut 2 bases from V and 10 bases from J, with 26 bases between. The CDR3 consists of 16 residues. Germline V gene lookup returns CDR1 GTSNPN and CDR2 SVGIG (reference sequence). The CDR3 DNA follows: TGTGCCTGGAGTCCCAGTATGGGTTTTGTAAGAGGAGACCAGTACTTC. It encodes CAWSPSMGFVRGDQYF.

The CDR3 sequence: CASSSQNRRHTEAFF. DNA for the CDR3: TGTGCCAGCAGCTCACAAAACAGGCGCCACACTGAAGCTTTCTTT. The rearrangement links TRBV11-2 to TRBJ1-1; D may be TRBD1 (5 bases). The germline V and J ends were trimmed by 4 bases and 3 bases, with 15 bases remaining between them. Germline V gives CDR1 SGHAT, CDR2 FQNNGV. The CDR3 sequence is 15 residues long.

The chain is built from TRBV2 and TRBJ2-3; tentatively, D is TRBD1 (6 bases). Deletions cut 7 bases from V and 0 bases from J, with 14 bases between. Looked up from germline, CDR1 is SNHLY and CDR2 is FYNNEI. The CDR3 covers 15 residues. The CDR3 nucleotides read TGTGCCAGCAAATTAGGGGGAATAAGCACAGATACGCAGTATTTT. Residues: CASKLGGISTDTQYF.

The chain carries TRBV28 and TRBJ2-5, with 10 bases identical to TRBD1. The V gene's germline CDR1 is MDHEN and CDR2 SYDVKM. V lost 4 bases, J lost 5 bases, and 7 bases stayed unmatched. This CDR3 spans 15 amino acids. The CDR3 region is CASSSWTGGRETQYF. The CDR3 nucleotides read TGTGCCAGCAGTTCTTGGACAGGGGGTCGTGAGACCCAGTACTTC.

The chain is built from TRBV7-9 and TRBJ1-4, with D possibly TRBD1 on 5 matching bases. V was trimmed by 5 bases and J by 6 bases, leaving 16 bases between them. This CDR3 comprises 15 residues. Per the germline V gene, CDR1 is SEHNR and CDR2 is FQNEAQ (reference sequence). The CDR3 protein is CASSPQGISDEKLFF. CDR3 DNA sequence: TGTGCCAGCAGCCCGCAGGGAATTTCCGATGAAAAACTGTTTTTT.

This chain uses TRBV12-5 with TRBJ2-5, with 7 bases identical to TRBD1. V lost 6 bases and J lost 5; bases outside the gene matches: 6. CDR1 is LGHNT and CDR2 is FRNRAP in the germline V gene. The CDR3 runs 13 residues. CDR3 DNA: TGTGCTAGTGGCCGGGACAGTGGGGAGACCCAGTACTTC. Translation: CASGRDSGETQYF.

The chain combines TRBV18 with TRBJ1-2; 7 bases map to TRBD1. With 3 bases clipped from V and 3 bases from J, the junction kept 7 bases outside the gene matches. This CDR3 is built from 15 residues. CDR1 and CDR2 (germline): KGHSH, LQKENI. As DNA, the CDR3 is TGTGCCAGCTCACCGCCCAGGGGGATCGACTATGGCTACACCTTC. Protein product: CASSPPRGIDYGYTF.

The J gene is TRBJ1-2, the V gene TRBV3-1 (or the pseudogene TRBV3-2); 7 bases are shared with TRBD1. The V and J ends lost 1 base and 0 bases, in that order; junction bases with no gene match: 2. Germline lookup yields CDR1 LGHDT and CDR2 YNNKEL (reference sequence). This CDR3 has 15 amino acids. CDR3 nucleotides: TGTGCCAGCAGCCAAGCAGACAGGGCTAACTATGGCTACACCTTC. Encoded protein: CASSQADRANYGYTF.

The gene calls are TRBV28 and TRBJ2-5; maybe TRBD1 (5 bases). The CDR3 sequence is 14 residues long. V lost 6 bases and J 5 bases, leaving 16 bases between the germline ends. Germline V gene sequence: CDR1 MDHEN, CDR2 SYDVKM. In DNA, the CDR3 is TGTGCCAGCAGCCTCAGGGAAGGGTGGGAGACCCAGTACTTC. Amino acid sequence: CASSLREGWETQYF.